Presented here are 32 T cell receptor beta chains from one specimen sequenced in a study of cytomegalovirus exposure and HLA in healthy donors. Researchers ran the PCR with 60 Vbeta and 13 Jbeta primers. The method was immunoSEQ multiplex PCR; TCRdb's version includes in-frame clones alone and lacks a portion of them. The sample lists approximately 140,000 clones; roughly 85% were seen once. Sequenced: PBMCs. The receptors shown here come from a boy between 10 and 17 years old in good health and CMV-seronegative.

Only a few counts were recorded for this clone. The chain has TRBV5-4 and TRBJ2-7, with TRBD1 identical over 9 bases. CDR3 length: 16 amino acids. The J segment lost 5 bases and the V segment lost 1 base, leaving 10 bases of the junction unmatched. Germline loops: CDR1 SGHNT, CDR2 YYREEE (reference sequence). DNA for the CDR3: TGTGCCAGCAGCTTGACACTTCGACAGGGGGGAGACGAGCAGTACTTC. Amino acids: CASSLTLRQGGDEQYF.

V is TRBV30 and J is TRBJ2-3; D unclear. This CDR3 spans 14 amino acids. The ends were cut back, 3 bases at V and 1 base at J, with 11 bases in the middle. Germline-derived CDR1 and CDR2 are GTSNPN and SVGIG (reference sequence). CDR3 in amino acids: CAWSHPAGTDTQYF. The DNA for the CDR3 is TGTGCCTGGAGCCACCCTGCAGGCACAGATACGCAGTATTTT.

The chain combines TRBV6-9 with TRBJ1-1, with 8 bases fitting TRBD1. CDR3 size: 12 residues. CDR1 and CDR2 from the germline V gene are MNHGY and SVAAGI. V shed 6 bases and J 4 bases; nucleotides not matched to a gene: 1. The CDR3 sequence: CASRQGGTEAFF. DNA for the CDR3: TGTGCCAGCAGACAGGGGGGCACTGAAGCTTTCTTT.

The chain has TRBV6-1 and TRBJ1-5, with unresolved D. Trimming removed 5 bases at V and 2 bases at J, with 10 bases between. The CDR3 length is 14 residues. In germline, CDR1 is MNHNS, CDR2 SASEGT. As DNA, the CDR3 is TGTGCCAGCAGTAACCGGGGTCGCAATCAGCCCCAGCATTTT. Translation: CASSNRGRNQPQHF.

The V call is TRBV6-5, the J call TRBJ1-5; 8 bases line up with TRBD1. V lost 1 base, J lost 7 bases, and 3 bases stayed unmatched. The CDR3 contains 14 residues. CDR1 and CDR2 (germline): MNHEY, SVGAGI. CDR3 DNA sequence: TGTGCCAGCAGTTACTTACCAGGGGGCCAGCCCCAGCATTTT. Its protein product is CASSYLPGGQPQHF.

This clone was counted once. The chain has TRBV19 and TRBJ1-4; a weak D match, TRBD1 (6 bases). Germline lookup yields CDR1 LNHDA and CDR2 SQIVND (reference sequence). The CDR3 has 15 amino acids. V lost 6 bases, J lost 2 bases, and 13 bases lay in between. The CDR3 bases are TGTGCCAGTAGCTCGGTGGGGGCTACTAATGAAAAACTGTTTTTT. This sequence encodes CASSSVGATNEKLFF.

This clone appeared once. V and J are TRBV7-2 and TRBJ2-3, with no clear D. CDR1 is SGHTA and CDR2 is FQGNSA in the germline V gene. V lost 3 bases and J 6 bases, leaving 7 bases between the germline ends. The CDR3 loop spans 12 amino acids. The CDR3 here is CASSFPPDTQYF. The CDR3 coding sequence is TGTGCCAGCAGCTTTCCTCCCGATACGCAGTATTTT.

The chain employs TRBV28 and TRBJ2-1; 11 bases agree with TRBD2. With 10 bases clipped from V and 5 bases from J, the junction kept 7 bases outside the gene matches. Germline assignment: CDR1 MDHEN and CDR2 SYDVKM. There are 14 residues in the CDR3. The CDR3 coding sequence is TGTGCCATAACCGGGACTAGCGGAAACAATGAGCAGTTCTTC. Translation gives CAITGTSGNNEQFF.

This chain links TRBV5-1 with TRBJ2-7, with D tentatively TRBD1 (5 bases). CDR1 is SGHRS, CDR2 YFSETQ, per germline. The CDR3 runs 16 residues. The V and J ends lost 0 bases and 4 bases respectively, with 17 bases between them. The CDR3 DNA follows: TGCGCCAGCAGCTTGGCCAAGGGGCAGGAGATGTACGAGCAGTACTTC. As protein: CASSLAKGQEMYEQYF.

V gene TRBV29-1 combines with J gene TRBJ2-3, with 7 bases matching TRBD2. Germline V CDR1 and CDR2: SQVTM, ANQGSEA. This CDR3 has 15 residues. V lost 7 bases to trimming and J lost 2 bases; unmatched junction nucleotides: 12. DNA of the CDR3: TGCAGCGCCACCCGCTGGGGGGGAGACACAGATACGCAGTATTTT. Its translation: CSATRWGGDTDTQYF.

V is TRBV15 and J is TRBJ1-6, with D unclear. The CDR3 contains 15 residues. Germline values: CDR1 LNHNV, CDR2 YYDKDF (reference sequence). Trimming removed 2 bases at V and 6 bases at J, with 11 bases between. CDR3 residues: CATSRIPESNSPLHF. DNA of the CDR3: TGTGCCACCAGCAGAATTCCAGAATCTAATTCACCCCTCCACTTT.

The chain links TRBV5-4 to TRBJ2-7; D ambiguous. Trimming stripped 0 bases from V and 2 bases from J, with 9 bases between. This CDR3 is built from 14 residues. Germline CDR1 is SGHNT and CDR2 is YYREEE (reference sequence). CDR3 loop: CASSLGGTAYEQYF. The DNA of the CDR3 is TGTGCCAGCAGCTTGGGCGGAACGGCCTACGAGCAGTACTTC.

V gene TRBV5-4 combines with J gene TRBJ2-1; TRBD1 is a possible D gene (6 bases). This CDR3 is built from 14 residues. Germline V CDR1 and CDR2: SGHNT, YYREEE (reference sequence). The V and J ends lost 4 bases and 10 bases respectively, with 18 bases between them. The DNA for the CDR3 is TGTGCCAGCAGCCCCGGACGGGACAAGGGCGAGCAGTTCTTC. Encoded protein: CASSPGRDKGEQFF.

This clone came up a few times. The V gene is TRBV28, the J gene TRBJ2-1; D not resolved. The CDR3 loop spans 15 amino acids. The V and J ends lost 3 bases and 0 bases respectively, with 9 bases between them. In germline, CDR1 is MDHEN, CDR2 SYDVKM. The CDR3 region is CASSLVISSYNEQFF. For the CDR3, the DNA is TGTGCCAGCAGTTTGGTAATTAGCTCCTACAATGAGCAGTTCTTC.

V is TRBV5-6 and J is TRBJ1-2, with 7 bases fitting TRBD1. After removal of 4 bases from V and 4 bases from J, the junction contained 10 bases not matched to a gene. In germline, CDR1 is SGHDT, CDR2 YYEEEE. The CDR3 is 15 residues long. The chain's CDR3 is CASSPRGQSLYGYTF. CDR3 DNA sequence: TGTGCCAGCAGCCCACGGGGACAGAGCCTCTATGGCTACACCTTC. The whole variable domain, filled in from reference TRBV5-6 and TRBJ1-2, reads DAGVTQSPTHLIKTRGQQVTLRCSPKSGHDTVSWYQQALGQGPQFIFQYYEEEERQRGNFPDRFSGHQFPNYSSELNVNALLLGDSALYLCASSPRGQSLYGYTFGSGTRLTVV.

This chain's CDR3 is CASRGRAGTDTQYF. The CDR3 bases are TGTGCCTCTCGGGGGAGGGCGGGCACAGATACGCAGTATTTT. V usage is TRBV2 and J usage is TRBJ2-3; 7 positions agree with TRBD2. The V and J ends lost 11 bases and 1 base, in that order; junction bases with no gene match: 9. Per the germline V gene, CDR1 is SNHLY and CDR2 is FYNNEI. The CDR3 consists of 14 residues.

V usage is TRBV7-6 and J usage is TRBJ2-7; 8 nucleotides align to TRBD1. CDR3 length: 14 amino acids. Germline loops: CDR1 SGHVS, CDR2 FNYEAQ. The trim removed 5 bases at V and 5 bases at J, leaving 8 bases unmatched. CDR3 amino acids: CASSPGDRTHEQYF. Here the CDR3 DNA reads TGTGCCAGCAGCCCAGGGGACAGGACCCACGAGCAGTACTTC.

This clone was found once. The chain uses TRBV5-1 and TRBJ2-7; TRBD1 matches at 12 bases. CDR1 is SGHRS, CDR2 YFSETQ, per germline. The CDR3 totals 14 residues. The V segment lost 0 bases and the J segment 7 bases; nucleotides outside the gene matches: 2. The CDR3 nucleotides read TGCGCCAGCAGCTTGGGGGACAGGGGGCGAGAGCAGTACTTC. Encoded protein: CASSLGDRGREQYF.

The chain employs TRBV7-8 and TRBJ2-7; 7 positions agree with TRBD2. The V segment lost 4 bases and the J segment 8 bases; nucleotides outside the gene matches: 11. The germline V gene has CDR1 SGHVS and CDR2 FQNEAQ. There are 14 residues in the CDR3. In DNA form, the CDR3 reads TGTGCCAGCAGCTCTAGCGGAGGAACCTATAAGCAGTACTTC. It encodes CASSSSGGTYKQYF.

The CDR3 DNA reads TGTGCCAGCAGTTTCCGGTCTCCCCTTACTAGCCGAGACGGGGGCGAGCAGTACTTC. Its translation: CASSFRSPLTSRDGGEQYF. The V and J genes are TRBV27 and TRBJ2-7, with a tentative D call TRBD2 (6 bases). The CDR3 has 19 amino acids. The V gene lost 3 bases and the J gene lost 6 bases, with 30 bases spanning the gap. In germline, CDR1 is MNHEY, CDR2 SMNVEV (reference sequence).

The rearrangement links TRBV4-3 to TRBJ2-7, with 10 positions matching TRBD1. V was pared by 0 bases and J by 0 bases, with 2 bases of the junction left unmatched. Per the germline V gene, CDR1 is LGHNA and CDR2 is YSLEER. CDR3 length: 16 residues. CDR3 amino acids: CASSQDWDRGSYEQYF. CDR3 DNA: TGCGCCAGCAGCCAAGACTGGGACAGGGGCTCCTACGAGCAGTACTTC.

The V call is TRBV6-5, the J call TRBJ2-7; 8 nucleotides line up with TRBD1. This CDR3 has 14 amino acids. V dropped 4 bases and J dropped 7; count of bases not matched to a gene: 9. Germline V gives CDR1 MNHEY, CDR2 SVGAGI. DNA for the CDR3: TGTGCCAGCAGTTCCGACAGGGGTCCTTGGGAGCAGTACTTC. Its protein product is CASSSDRGPWEQYF.

This rearrangement joins TRBV18 to TRBJ2-1; no firm D call. Germline V gives CDR1 KGHSH, CDR2 LQKENI. This CDR3 is 15 amino acids long. The ends were cut back, 6 bases at V and 2 bases at J, with 14 bases in the middle. The CDR3 nucleotides read TGTGCCAGCTCGGTGATAGGCGGCGCCTACAATGAGCAGTTCTTC. Its protein is CASSVIGGAYNEQFF.

This chain joins TRBV4-3 and TRBJ1-5, with 7 bases lining up with TRBD1. Germline CDR1 is LGHNA and CDR2 is YSLEER. Trimming took 0 bases from V and 0 from J; bases not matched to a gene: 5. The CDR3 has 17 amino acids. The CDR3 spells CASSQERGTVSNQPQHF. DNA for the CDR3: TGCGCCAGCAGCCAAGAGAGGGGGACAGTTAGCAATCAGCCCCAGCATTTT.

V and J are TRBV6-5 and TRBJ1-2; possibly TRBD1 for D (6 bases). There are 13 residues in the CDR3. Germline loops: CDR1 MNHEY, CDR2 SVGAGI. Trimming took off 6 bases at V and 2 bases at J, with 10 bases between the two ends. The CDR3, as DNA: TGTGCCAGCAGATCTACAGGGAACTATGGCTACACCTTC. As protein: CASRSTGNYGYTF.

This sequence joins TRBV18 and TRBJ2-2; weak D call: TRBD2 (6 bases). The CDR3 covers 16 residues. CDR1 is KGHSH and CDR2 is LQKENI in the germline V gene. V lost 3 bases and J lost 4, with 15 bases in between. The CDR3 loop is CASSPMGGPGTGELFF. CDR3 DNA: TGTGCCAGCTCACCGATGGGGGGACCGGGCACCGGGGAGCTGTTTTTT.

The chain joins TRBV7-6 to TRBJ2-7, with 16 bases that match TRBD2. Trimming took 0 bases from V and 8 from J; bases not matched to a gene: 19. Looked up from germline, CDR1 is SGHVS and CDR2 is FNYEAQ. The CDR3 is 21 residues long. The CDR3: CASSLAPEGLAGGPLGSKQYF. CDR3 bases: TGTGCCAGCAGCTTAGCGCCGGAGGGACTAGCGGGAGGGCCTTTGGGTTCCAAGCAGTACTTC.

The chain combines TRBV19 with TRBJ2-3; possible D gene TRBD1, 5 bases. With 5 bases removed from V and 1 base from J, the gap between germline ends came to 10 bases. Germline loops: CDR1 LNHDA, CDR2 SQIVND (reference sequence). The CDR3 totals 14 residues. The CDR3 region has the DNA TGTGCCAGTAGTGCGGACAAACGCACAGATACGCAGTATTTT. The encoded protein is CASSADKRTDTQYF.

The rearrangement links TRBV4-3 to TRBJ1-4; D is uncertain. The germline V gene has CDR1 LGHNA and CDR2 YSLEER. The CDR3 covers 16 residues. Between the trimmed V and J ends, which lost 0 bases and 11 bases, there was a span of 19 bases. The CDR3 here is CASSQELAPGAKKLFF. In DNA form, the CDR3 reads TGCGCCAGCAGCCAAGAACTGGCGCCAGGCGCTAAGAAACTGTTTTTT.

The chain joins TRBV21-1 to TRBJ1-5; TRBD1, the table's D call, lacks a check against the DNA. TRBV21-1 represents a pseudogene. The CDR3 has 17 residues. CDR3 DNA: TGTGCCAGCAGCACTCACCGGGACAGGGGTAGCAATCAGCCCCAGCATTTT. This codes for CASSTHRDRGSNQPQHF.

This clone has only one observation. This chain joins TRBV4-1 and TRBJ1-1; 8 bases agree with TRBD1. Trimming removed 3 bases from V and 10 bases from J; junction bases left unmatched: 7. The CDR3 runs 13 residues. Germline-derived CDR1 and CDR2 are MGHRA and YSYEKL. CDR3 region: CASSQWQGAVAFF. DNA of the CDR3: TGCGCCAGCAGCCAGTGGCAGGGGGCAGTAGCTTTCTTT.

J is TRBJ2-3 and V is TRBV5-1, with 8 bases matching TRBD2. After removal of 1 base from V and 6 bases from J, the junction contained 10 bases not matched to a gene. CDR3 length equals 16 residues. Germline-derived CDR1 and CDR2 are SGHRS and YFSETQ. The CDR3 loop reads CASSLMAGGFRDTQYF. In DNA, the CDR3 is TGCGCCAGCAGCTTGATGGCGGGAGGTTTTAGGGATACGCAGTATTTT.